These T cell receptor beta chains were read from a single sample in a study of T cell responses to AZD1222 COVID-19 vaccine. The protocol was immunoSEQ multiplex PCR, while the TCRdb copy is restricted to in-frame clones and leaves out a portion. The repertoire holds roughly 200,000 clones, with 90% to 95% as singletons. Sample: peripheral blood, taken 28 days after the second AZD1222 dose. Source of these receptors: an adult who received the AZD1222 COVID-19 vaccine. Both conserved end residues are part of each CDR3. Fields, in order: clone size, V gene, D gene, J gene, CDR3 DNA, CDR3 protein. A D gene is named only where the DNA matches it firmly. Clone size is shown for a subset of rows, as once, few, many or a class of expanded clone.

once	TRBV29-1	TRBD1	TRBJ2-3	TGCAGCGGTGGGACAGGGTGGGAGACAGATACGCAGTATTTT	CSGGTGWETDTQYF
-	TRBV28	-	TRBJ1-1	TGTGCCAGCAGTTTGGGTCCCGGAAGGAAGGAAGCTTTCTTT	CASSLGPGRKEAFF
-	TRBV25-1	-	TRBJ2-2	TGTGCCAGCAGTAGGGGAAACACCGGGGAGCTGTTTTTT	CASSRGNTGELFF
-	TRBV7-9	-	TRBJ1-1	TGTGCGGATGGCACTGAAGCTTTCTTT	CADGTEAFF
few	TRBV6-5	-	TRBJ1-3	TGTGCCAGCAGGGCGGACAGCTCTGGAAACACCATATATTTT	CASRADSSGNTIYF
-	TRBV12-3/TRBV12-4	-	TRBJ2-6	TGTGCCAGCAGTGTCTCTGGGGCCAACGTCCTGACTTTC	CASSVSGANVLTF
-	TRBV6-5	-	TRBJ1-1	TGTGCCAGCAGCTCAACAACAACAGGGAAAGGGCAAGCTTTCTTT	CASSSTTTGKGQAFF
-	TRBV7-3	-	TRBJ1-5	TGTGCCAGCAGCTCCAGGGTCTTCAATCAGCCCCAGCATTTT	CASSSRVFNQPQHF
-	TRBV28	TRBD1	TRBJ2-7	TGTGCCAGCAGTCCCAGGGGGAAACTACCCGAGCAGTACTTC	CASSPRGKLPEQYF
-	TRBV6-2/TRBV6-3	-	TRBJ2-7	TGTGCCAGCACCCCGGCAGAGCTTTACGAGCAGTACTTC	CASTPAELYEQYF
-	TRBV10-1	TRBD2	TRBJ2-3	TGCGCCAGCAGTGATGGGAGGGCTTCCTTTACAGATACGCAGTATTTT	CASSDGRASFTDTQYF
-	TRBV30	TRBD2	TRBJ2-1	TGTGCCTGGAGAAAATTGGCTAGCGGGAGAGGAAATGAGCAGTTCTTC	CAWRKLASGRGNEQFF
-	TRBV4-1	TRBD1	TRBJ2-1	TGCGCCAGCAGCCCCGGGACAGCTTCCTACAATGAGCAGTTCTTC	CASSPGTASYNEQFF
-	TRBV27	TRBD2	TRBJ2-1	TGTGCCAGCACAGCGGGGAGCTCCTACAATGAGCAGTTCTTC	CASTAGSSYNEQFF
-	TRBV5-4	-	TRBJ1-1	TGTGCCAGCAGCCAGCTTGCGGTTGGGGGGGACACTGAAGCTTTCTTT	CASSQLAVGGDTEAFF
-	TRBV29-1	-	TRBJ1-1	TGCAGCGTTGAGGGGGAGGCAGGGAACACTGAAGCTTTCTTT	CSVEGEAGNTEAFF
-	TRBV7-2	-	TRBJ1-1	TGTGCCAGCAGCTTAGATCTTACAGTCTACACTGAAGCTTTCTTT	CASSLDLTVYTEAFF
-	TRBV19	-	TRBJ1-1	TGTGCCAGTTCGGACAGGAACACTGAAGCTTTCTTT	CASSDRNTEAFF
-	TRBV19	-	TRBJ1-5	TGTGCCAGTAGTGGAGGAGAACTCTATAGCAATCAGCCCCAGCATTTT	CASSGGELYSNQPQHF
-	TRBV5-1	-	TRBJ1-1	TGCGCCAGCCGGGCCAGGGATCTCAACACTGAAGCTTTCTTT	CASRARDLNTEAFF
-	TRBV19	TRBD1	TRBJ1-2	TGTGCCAGTAGGACAGGGACAGGGGGTAACTATGGCTACACCTTC	CASRTGTGGNYGYTF
-	TRBV5-8	-	TRBJ1-2	TGTGCCAGCAGGGTGGGGGCAGATGGCTACACCTTC	CASRVGADGYTF
-	TRBV9	-	TRBJ2-5	TGTGCCAGCAGCGTGGGGGGGCTCCAAGAGACCCAGTACTTC	CASSVGGLQETQYF
-	TRBV25-1	TRBD2	TRBJ2-1	TGTGCCAGCAGTGACTTGACAGCGGGAACCTACAATGAGCAGTTCTTC	CASSDLTAGTYNEQFF
-	TRBV24-1	TRBD1	TRBJ2-3	TGTGCCACCAGTTCGACCCGGGACAGGGCACGAGATACGCAGTATTTT	CATSSTRDRARDTQYF
-	TRBV27	TRBD2	TRBJ2-1	TGTGCCAGCAGTCCCGTCGAGGGGATATTAGCGGGAGAACCCTACAATGAGCAGTTCTTC	CASSPVEGILAGEPYNEQFF
-	TRBV7-9	-	TRBJ2-7	TGTGCCAGCAGCTTAGTCCCACGGGGGCGTCACGAGCAGTACTTC	CASSLVPRGRHEQYF
-	TRBV2	-	TRBJ2-1	TGTGCCAGCAGTGGGAGTAGCGGAACCTACAATGAGCAGTTCTTC	CASSGSSGTYNEQFF
once	TRBV7-9	-	TRBJ2-6	TGTGCCAGCAGCCCGGGCTCTGGGGCCAACGTCCTGACTTTC	CASSPGSGANVLTF
-	TRBV12-3/TRBV12-4	-	TRBJ1-5	TGTGCCAGCAGTTTAGGTTGGAATCAGCCCCAGCATTTT	CASSLGWNQPQHF
-	TRBV18	-	TRBJ1-6	TGTGCCAGCTCACTACAGGAATATAATTCACCCCTCCACTTT	CASSLQEYNSPLHF
-	TRBV7-2	-	TRBJ1-2	TGTGCCAGCAGCGCATCGATTGGGTCACAATTTGGCTACACCTTC	CASSASIGSQFGYTF
-	TRBV18	-	TRBJ1-4	TGTGCCAGCTCACCAACCGGCTTAGAAAAACTGTTTTTT	CASSPTGLEKLFF
-	TRBV14	-	TRBJ1-2	TGTGCCAGCAGCCTAGGGACGGCAGGCCATGGCTACACCTTC	CASSLGTAGHGYTF
-	TRBV19	-	TRBJ2-7	TGTGCCAGTAGTATAGCGGGGGCCTCCTACGAGCAGTACTTC	CASSIAGASYEQYF
-	TRBV7-9	-	TRBJ1-2	TGTGCCAGCAGCTTAGCGCCCCGGGTCTATGGCTACACCTTC	CASSLAPRVYGYTF
-	TRBV5-6	TRBD1	TRBJ2-1	TGTGCCAGCAGCATGCCCGGGACAGGGTTGATCTTC	CASSMPGTGLIF
few	TRBV29-1	TRBD2	TRBJ2-5	TGCAGCGGGCGGGAGCCCCAAGAGACCCAGTACTTC	CSGREPQETQYF
-	TRBV9	TRBD1	TRBJ2-7	TGTGCCAGCAGCCCGCGACAGGGGGCCCGAGAGCAGTACTTC	CASSPRQGAREQYF
-	TRBV2	TRBD2	TRBJ2-3	TGTGCCAGCGTAGGGGCGGGGGACCCCACAGATACGCAGTATTTT	CASVGAGDPTDTQYF
-	TRBV9	-	TRBJ1-1	TGTGCCAGCAGCACGACCGCAAACACTGAAGCTTTCTTT	CASSTTANTEAFF
-	TRBV21-1	-	TRBJ1-1	TGTGCCAGCAGCATCTCTTGCGGCGGTATAGCCTCTAACACTGAAGCTTTCTTT	CASSISCGGIASNTEAFF
-	TRBV24-1	-	TRBJ2-3	TGTGCCACCAGTGAAGGCTCCACAGATACGCAGTATTTT	CATSEGSTDTQYF
-	TRBV11-1	-	TRBJ1-3	TGTGCCAGCAGCCCGAACAGTGGGGGAAACACCATATATTTT	CASSPNSGGNTIYF
-	TRBV4-2	-	TRBJ1-1	TGTGCCAGCAGCCTCACACGTCCGGACACTGAAGCTTTCTTT	CASSLTRPDTEAFF
once	TRBV19	TRBD1	TRBJ1-2	TGTGCCAGTAGTGCGACAGGGGGCGACTATGGCTACACCTTC	CASSATGGDYGYTF
once	TRBV6-5	TRBD1	TRBJ1-4	TGTGCCAGCAGTCCCAAGGGACAGGTGAATGAAAAACTGTTTTTT	CASSPKGQVNEKLFF
-	TRBV6-5	-	TRBJ1-2	TGTGCCAGCAGCCAAACCGGGTCCGAGGGTGGCTACACCTTC	CASSQTGSEGGYTF
few	TRBV5-5	TRBD1	TRBJ2-7	TGTGCCAGCAGCTTGGGAGGGACAGTCGGATTCTTC	CASSLGGTVGFF
-	TRBV7-9	TRBD2	TRBJ2-7	TGTGCCAGCAGCTTGGGGACTAGCGGGAGCCCCTACGAGCAGTACTTC	CASSLGTSGSPYEQYF
once	TRBV18	-	TRBJ1-3	TGTGCCAGCTCACCTCCCAGGGCCTTCTCTGGAAACACCATATATTTT	CASSPPRAFSGNTIYF
-	TRBV5-1	TRBD1	TRBJ2-3	TGCGCCAGCAGCTTGGCGCCGGGACAGGGGGCGTTAGGTACGCAGTATTTT	CASSLAPGQGALGTQYF
-	TRBV15	TRBD1	TRBJ2-5	TGTGCCACCAGCAGTCTTACAGGGGCGGTTGGGACCCAGTACTTC	CATSSLTGAVGTQYF
-	TRBV2	TRBD1	TRBJ1-4	TGTGCCAGCAGTCTCCGCCGACAGGGGGCGGGGGAAAAACTGTTTTTT	CASSLRRQGAGEKLFF
-	TRBV9	TRBD2	TRBJ2-7	TGTGCCAGCAGCCCACTCCCCGGGACTAATTATTTCTACGAGCAGTACTTC	CASSPLPGTNYFYEQYF